The 14 T cell receptor beta chains reported below all come from one sample, sequenced in a study of blood T cell repertoires in COVID-19. TCRdb's table, derived via immunoSEQ multiplex PCR, lists solely in-frame clones and lacks some. The data hold around 76,000 clones, with about four fifths observed a single time. Input material: peripheral blood. The receptors originated from an older woman with acute or convalescent COVID-19.

The chain carries TRBV10-3 and TRBJ1-1; D possibly corresponds to TRBD1 (6 bases). Germline V gives CDR1 ENHRY, CDR2 SYGVKD. Trimming took off 6 bases at V and 5 bases at J, with 13 bases between the two ends. This CDR3 contains 13 residues. The CDR3 spells CAIRVSDRTEAFF. DNA for the CDR3: TGTGCCATCAGAGTCTCAGACAGGACTGAAGCTTTCTTT.

J is TRBJ2-5 and V is TRBV2; D possibly corresponds to TRBD1 (6 bases). The CDR3 totals 15 residues. The V and J ends lost 2 bases and 9 bases respectively, with 19 bases between them. Germline CDR1 is SNHLY and CDR2 is FYNNEI. CDR3: CASSEMRGTKRSQYF. For the CDR3, the DNA is TGTGCCAGCAGTGAAATGAGGGGGACCAAACGGTCCCAGTACTTC.

This chain connects TRBV6-5 to TRBJ1-2; 7 bases line up with TRBD1. The ends lost 0 bases at V and 7 bases at J; junction bases unmatched: 11. This CDR3 has 16 residues. Germline V gene data show CDR1 as MNHEY and CDR2 as SVGAGI. In DNA form, the CDR3 reads TGTGCCAGCAGTTACTCGGCGCCAGGGGGGTCGATTGGCTACACCTTC. Translated, it gives CASSYSAPGGSIGYTF.

The DNA for the CDR3 is TGCAGCGTACACAGCGGCGTCTCTGGGGCCAACGTCCTGACTTTC. Protein: CSVHSGVSGANVLTF. The rearrangement links TRBV29-1 to TRBJ2-6; a weak D match, TRBD2 (5 bases). The CDR3 sequence is 15 residues long. The germline V and J ends were trimmed by 6 bases and 0 bases, with 12 bases remaining between them. CDR1 and CDR2 from the germline V gene are SQVTM and ANQGSEA. The full variable domain, with the rest looked up from reference TRBV29-1 and TRBJ2-6, is SAVISQKPSRDICQRGTSLTIQCQVDSQVTMMFWYRQQPGQSLTLIATANQGSEATYESGFVIDKFPISRPNLTFSTLTVSNMSPEDSSIYLCSVHSGVSGANVLTFGAGSRLTVL.

This sequence joins TRBV7-2 and TRBJ2-3, with 7 bases aligning to TRBD2. J was trimmed by 0 bases and V by 0 bases; bases with no gene match: 6. The germline CDR1 and CDR2 sequences are SGHTA and FQGNSA. This CDR3 has 17 amino acids. The CDR3 sequence: CASSLAGGSGSTDTQYF. The CDR3 nucleotides read TGTGCCAGCAGCTTAGCGGGTGGTAGCGGGAGCACAGATACGCAGTATTTT.

This chain uses TRBV3-1 (or the pseudogene TRBV3-2) with TRBJ2-7; D possibly corresponds to TRBD2 (5 bases). CDR3 size: 13 residues. Germline V gene lookup returns CDR1 LGHDT and CDR2 YNNKEL (reference sequence). V shed 2 bases and J shed 1 base, with 6 bases lying between them. The CDR3 loop is CASSQIASYEQYF. The CDR3 DNA sequence: TGTGCCAGCAGCCAAATAGCGTCCTACGAGCAGTACTTC.

The V call is TRBV30, the J call TRBJ2-6; 10 positions match TRBD1. The CDR3 runs to 17 residues. The ends lost 3 bases at V and 0 bases at J; junction bases unmatched: 5. Germline loops: CDR1 GTSNPN, CDR2 SVGIG (reference sequence). CDR3 loop: CAWRFRDRGSGANVLTF. The CDR3 DNA reads as TGTGCCTGGAGATTTAGGGACAGGGGCTCTGGGGCCAACGTCCTGACTTTC.

There are a few counts of this clone. This chain uses TRBV19 with TRBJ2-1; D remains ambiguous. The CDR3 loop spans 15 amino acids. The V end lost 3 bases, the J end lost 5 bases, and 14 bases lay between the germline ends. Per germline, CDR1 LNHDA and CDR2 SQIVND (reference sequence). The CDR3: CASSIVSRLHNEQFF. For the CDR3, the DNA is TGTGCCAGTAGTATTGTTAGTCGTCTTCACAATGAGCAGTTCTTC.

This chain uses TRBV19 with TRBJ1-5; 8 nucleotides agree with TRBD1. V was pared by 5 bases and J by 7 bases, with 7 bases of the junction left unmatched. Germline-derived CDR1 and CDR2 are LNHDA and SQIVND (reference sequence). CDR3 length: 14 residues. CDR3 in DNA: TGTGCCAGTAGTTTTGGACAGGGAGGCCAGCCCCAGCATTTT. Translating gives CASSFGQGGQPQHF. The full variable domain, rest sourced from reference TRBV19 and TRBJ1-5, is DGGITQSPKYLFRKEGQNVTLSCEQNLNHDAMYWYRQDPGQGLRLIYYSQIVNDFQKGDIAEGYSVSREKKESFPLTVTSAQKNPTAFYLCASSFGQGGQPQHFGDGTRLSIL.

This clone has a single count. The junction departs from the called germline gene at one end, perhaps through a read error. V usage is TRBV7-9 and J usage is TRBJ1-3, with D perhaps matching TRBD1 (5 bases). Germline lookup yields CDR1 SEHNR and CDR2 FQNEAQ (reference sequence). The CDR3 loop spans 13 amino acids. CDR3 loop: CASSLGQTPFADF. The CDR3 DNA reads as TGTGCCAGCAGCTTGGGGCAGACCCCATTTGCGGATTTT.

This clone occurred a few times. This rearrangement joins TRBV9 to TRBJ2-5; 8 bases match TRBD1. The length of the CDR3 is 15 residues. Germline assignment: CDR1 SGDLS and CDR2 YYNGEE. The J segment lost 4 bases and the V segment lost 3 bases, leaving 8 bases of the junction unmatched. The CDR3 here is CASSARQGWGETQYF. Written as DNA, the CDR3 is TGTGCCAGCAGCGCTCGACAGGGGTGGGGAGAGACCCAGTACTTC. Using reference TRBV9 and TRBJ2-5 for the parts outside the CDR3, the full variable domain is DSGVTQTPKHLITATGQRVTLRCSPRSGDLSVYWYQQSLDQGLQFLIQYYNGEERAKGNILERFSAQQFPDLHSELNLSSLELGDSALYFCASSARQGWGETQYFGPGTRLLVL.

For this clone: Other DNA sequences within the sample encode an identical CDR3. The chain recombines TRBV7-2 with TRBJ1-2; 9 bases fit TRBD1. This CDR3 region has 15 residues. The ends lost 6 bases at V and 8 bases at J; junction bases unmatched: 13. CDR1 is SGHTA and CDR2 is FQGNSA in the germline V gene. CDR3 sequence: CASSYKPGQGEGYTF. CDR3 coding DNA: TGTGCCAGCAGTTACAAACCGGGACAGGGAGAGGGCTACACCTTC.

This clone was seen more than once but under ten times. The chain is built from TRBV19 and TRBJ1-5; a possible D gene is TRBD1 (5 bases). CDR1 is LNHDA, CDR2 SQIVND, per germline (reference sequence). CDR3 length: 15 residues. V was clipped by 6 bases and J by 6 bases, with 18 bases between them. This chain's CDR3 is CASSPRVIGGQPQHF. The CDR3 nucleotides are TGTGCCAGTAGCCCCAGGGTGATCGGGGGTCAGCCCCAGCATTTT.

The chain is built from TRBV6-5 and TRBJ1-4; possible D gene TRBD1, 6 bases. The germline V gene has CDR1 MNHEY and CDR2 SVGAGI. The CDR3 runs to 15 residues. Trimming left V 6 bases short and J 7 bases short, with 18 bases between. This chain's CDR3 is CASRPRGGLGEKLFF. The CDR3 coding sequence is TGTGCCAGCAGGCCGAGGGGGGGCTTGGGTGAAAAACTGTTTTTT.